The 27 T cell receptor beta chains given below trace back to one sample, sequenced in a study of identical twins' blood T cells. One entry per CDR3 protein, called by TCRdb with MiXCR from the 5' RACE reads. This sample has fewer than 450,000 distinct CDR3 sequences, with 28% found just once. Sequenced input: PBMCs. These receptors all stem from a woman between 18 and 50 years old in good health.

This chain uses TRBV7-2 with TRBJ1-1; TRBD1 matches at 7 bases. Trimming removed 10 bases from V and 4 bases from J; junction bases left unmatched: 9. The CDR3 runs to 13 residues. Germline CDR1 SGHTA, CDR2 FQGNSA. The CDR3 spells CAISSQGGTEAFF. In nucleotides, the CDR3 is TGTGCCATCAGTTCCCAGGGGGGCACTGAAGCTTTCTTT.

The table lists this clonotype with a few counts. The chain is built from TRBV19 and TRBJ1-3; D is undetermined. Between the trimmed V and J ends, which lost 7 bases and 0 bases, there was a span of 10 bases. The CDR3 is 14 amino acids. CDR1 and CDR2 (germline): LNHDA, SQIVND (reference sequence). CDR3 protein: CASTETVSGNTIYF. The CDR3 coding sequence is TGTGCCAGTACGGAGACGGTCTCTGGAAACACCATATATTTT.

As to this clonotype: A much larger clone differs from this one at a single base, so this may be a read error. The gene calls are TRBV29-1 and TRBJ1-1; the D is unclear. The CDR3 spans 11 residues. V was clipped by 6 bases and J by 11 bases, with 16 bases between them. Germline values: CDR1 SQVTM, CDR2 ANQGSEA. CDR3 DNA: TGCAGCGTCGATCGACATACGGTGGCTTTCTTT. Translated: CSVDRHTVAFF.

This clonotype was picked up a small number of times. The gene calls are TRBV6-2 or TRBV6-3 and TRBJ2-7; D unresolved. The CDR3 loop spans 13 amino acids. Looked up from germline, CDR1 is MNHEY and CDR2 is SVGEGT. V gave up 6 bases and J gave up 1 base, with 10 bases separating them. This CDR3 is CASSNSMSYEQYF. The CDR3 region has the DNA TGTGCCAGCAGCAACTCCATGTCCTACGAGCAGTACTTC.

V gene TRBV20-1 combines with J gene TRBJ1-2, with 8 bases aligning to TRBD1. Germline V lookup: CDR1 DFQATT, CDR2 SNEGSKA (reference sequence). Trimming removed 0 bases from V and 4 bases from J; junction bases left unmatched: 7. CDR3 size: 15 residues. In DNA form, the CDR3 reads TGCAGTGCTAGAGAATTCACAGGGGGAGCCTATGGCTACACCTTC. Translating it yields CSAREFTGGAYGYTF.

The chain is built from TRBV29-1 and TRBJ1-2; perhaps TRBD1 as D (6 bases). The CDR3 runs 14 residues. V lost 6 bases and J 7 bases, leaving 21 bases between the germline ends. Germline CDR1 SQVTM, CDR2 ANQGSEA. The CDR3 DNA follows: TGCAGCGTGGCCCGTGCCGGGACACATCTTGGCTACACCTTC. It yields the protein CSVARAGTHLGYTF.

The gene calls are TRBV7-9 and TRBJ1-5; D remains ambiguous. This CDR3 comprises 12 residues. With 5 bases removed from V and 11 bases from J, the gap between germline ends came to 13 bases. In germline, CDR1 is SEHNR, CDR2 FQNEAQ (reference sequence). Written as DNA, the CDR3 is TGTGCCAGCAGCAACGACGGACGGGCCCAGCATTTT. It translates to CASSNDGRAQHF. The full variable domain, in which reference TRBV7-9 and TRBJ1-5 provide the parts outside the CDR3, is DTGVSQNPRHKITKRGQNVTFRCDPISEHNRLYWYRQTLGQGPEFLTYFQNEAQLEKSRLLSDRFSAERPKGSFSTLEIQRTEQGDSAMYLCASSNDGRAQHFGDGTRLSIL.

This sequence joins TRBV20-1 and TRBJ1-2; the D gene is possibly TRBD1 (5 bases). V was trimmed by 3 bases and J by 3 bases, leaving 11 bases between them. This CDR3 spans 13 amino acids. Germline loops: CDR1 DFQATT, CDR2 SNEGSKA (reference sequence). CDR3 bases: TGCAGTGCTAGTACTCCACAGGACTATGGCTACACCTTC. As protein: CSASTPQDYGYTF.

The chain employs TRBV5-6 and TRBJ2-3; a weak D match, TRBD2 (5 bases). CDR3 size: 14 residues. Trimming pared 4 bases from V and 7 bases from J, leaving 16 bases between. The V gene's germline CDR1 is SGHDT and CDR2 YYEEEE. The CDR3 sequence is CASSEHLDSHTQYF. In DNA form, the CDR3 reads TGTGCCAGCAGCGAGCACCTGGACTCACATACGCAGTATTTT.

The sample holds a few counts of this clonotype. The chain joins TRBV9 to TRBJ1-1; D is perhaps TRBD1 (6 bases). This CDR3 has 14 amino acids. V was cut by 4 bases and J by 8 bases, with 18 bases left in between. Germline V gives CDR1 SGDLS, CDR2 YYNGEE. In DNA form, the CDR3 reads TGTGCCAGCAGCCCAACCCTAAAGGGGGGAGAAGCTTTCTTT. It encodes CASSPTLKGGEAFF.

This clonotype was detected a few times. The CDR3 DNA reads TGCAGCGTTGATCTTGGGTCAGATACGCAGTATTTT. The encoded protein is CSVDLGSDTQYF. The V call is TRBV29-1, the J call TRBJ2-3; D gene uncertain. The CDR3 has 12 amino acids. Germline V gene sequence: CDR1 SQVTM, CDR2 ANQGSEA. The V end lost 3 bases, the J end lost 4 bases, and 8 bases lay between the germline ends.

DNA for the CDR3: TGTGCCAGCAGCTCCTCGGACAACTTCAGCCCTGGCTACACCTTC. Its protein product is CASSSSDNFSPGYTF. The J gene is TRBJ1-2, the V gene TRBV7-9; weak D call: TRBD1 (5 bases). Germline values: CDR1 SEHNR, CDR2 FQNEAQ (reference sequence). Trimming stripped 4 bases from V and 7 bases from J, with 19 bases between. The length of the CDR3 is 15 residues.

This clonotype has a handful of counts. The chain links TRBV29-1 to TRBJ2-1, with 8 nucleotides matching TRBD1. Germline V lookup: CDR1 SQVTM, CDR2 ANQGSEA. The J segment lost 6 bases and the V segment lost 4 bases, leaving 8 bases of the junction unmatched. This CDR3 has 14 residues. CDR3 protein: CSVAPRGPFNEQFF. The CDR3 DNA reads as TGCAGCGTTGCCCCCAGGGGGCCTTTCAATGAGCAGTTCTTC.

This chain connects TRBV12-3 or TRBV12-4 to TRBJ2-1; unclear D gene. Between the trimmed V and J ends, which lost 3 bases and 5 bases, there was a span of 11 bases. This CDR3 region has 14 residues. DNA for the CDR3: TGTGCCAGCAGTTTTAGCCTCGGTAACAATGAGCAGTTCTTC. Translating gives CASSFSLGNNEQFF.

The table lists this clonotype with a few counts. V is TRBV7-6 and J is TRBJ2-2; 8 bases fit TRBD1. Trimming at V came to 2 bases and at J to 3 bases, leaving 5 bases not matched to a gene. From germline, CDR1 is SGHVS and CDR2 FNYEAQ. CDR3 length: 16 amino acids. CDR3 protein: CASSLWTGIDTGELFF. The DNA for the CDR3 is TGTGCCAGCAGCTTATGGACAGGGATCGACACCGGGGAGCTGTTTTTT.

This clonotype has more than one count but fewer than ten. V and J are TRBV29-1 and TRBJ1-5; 9 bases are a match to TRBD1. V lost 0 bases and J lost 0; bases outside the gene matches: 12. There are 19 residues in the CDR3. The V gene's germline CDR1 is SQVTM and CDR2 ANQGSEA. The CDR3, as DNA: TGCAGCGTTGAAGACGAGGGACAGGGCGGTTCCCATAGCAATCAGCCCCAGCATTTT. Its translation: CSVEDEGQGGSHSNQPQHF. Drawing the rest from reference TRBV29-1 and TRBJ1-5, the complete variable domain is SAVISQKPSRDICQRGTSLTIQCQVDSQVTMMFWYRQQPGQSLTLIATANQGSEATYESGFVIDKFPISRPNLTFSTLTVSNMSPEDSSIYLCSVEDEGQGGSHSNQPQHFGDGTRLSIL.

The chain combines TRBV20-1 with TRBJ1-5, with 8 positions matching TRBD1. Trimming cost V 6 bases and J 5 bases; bases outside gene matches: 9. Germline loops: CDR1 DFQATT, CDR2 SNEGSKA (reference sequence). CDR3 size: 14 residues. CDR3 protein: CSAAQGANDQPQHF. The CDR3 DNA reads as TGCAGTGCAGCTCAGGGGGCTAACGATCAGCCCCAGCATTTT.

The table lists this clonotype with a few counts. The rearrangement links TRBV12-3 or TRBV12-4 to TRBJ1-5, with D unclear. The CDR3 has 14 residues. V was pared by 5 bases and J by 2 bases, with 10 bases between. The CDR3 nucleotides read TGTGCCAGCAGTCTCTACACCGGCAATCAGCCCCAGCATTTT. It is translated as CASSLYTGNQPQHF.

This clonotype was picked up a small number of times. The rearrangement links TRBV20-1 to TRBJ1-1; a possible D gene is TRBD1 (6 bases). The CDR3 has 14 residues. V gave up 2 bases and J gave up 5 bases, with 15 bases separating them. The V gene's germline CDR1 is DFQATT and CDR2 SNEGSKA (reference sequence). The CDR3 loop reads CSARRRGVITEAFF. The DNA of the CDR3 is TGCAGTGCTAGACGCAGGGGAGTGATTACTGAAGCTTTCTTT.

This clonotype was seen a few times. The chain employs TRBV7-9 and TRBJ1-3; D is unclear. The CDR3 is 15 amino acids. The V end was cut by 3 bases, the J end by 0 bases, with 9 bases between. Looked up from germline, CDR1 is SEHNR and CDR2 is FQNEAQ (reference sequence). CDR3: CASSFGPASGNTIYF. The DNA for the CDR3 is TGTGCCAGCAGCTTCGGACCGGCCTCTGGAAACACCATATATTTT.

This clonotype has only a few counts. This chain joins TRBV20-1 and TRBJ1-2; no definite D call. CDR3 length equals 9 residues. CDR1 and CDR2 from the germline V gene are DFQATT and SNEGSKA (reference sequence). Trimming shortened V by 5 bases and J by 7 bases, and 5 bases separated the two germline ends. The CDR3 sequence: CSAPAGYTF. The CDR3 DNA reads as TGCAGTGCTCCTGCTGGCTACACCTTC.

The rearrangement joins TRBV29-1 to TRBJ1-1, with D possibly matching TRBD1 (5 bases). Between the trimmed V and J ends, which lost 6 bases and 1 base, there was a span of 9 bases. Germline assignment: CDR1 SQVTM and CDR2 ANQGSEA. CDR3 length: 12 amino acids. CDR3 sequence: CSVGPPNTEAFF. CDR3 coding DNA: TGCAGCGTGGGACCGCCGAACACTGAAGCTTTCTTT.

This clonotype appeared many times. The chain recombines TRBV11-2 with TRBJ2-2; D is undetermined. CDR1 and CDR2 from the germline V gene are SGHAT and FQNNGV. The CDR3 has 15 residues. V lost 0 bases, J lost 5 bases, and 10 bases lay in between. The CDR3 here is CASSLEMGCTGELFF. The CDR3 DNA reads TGTGCCAGCAGCTTAGAAATGGGCTGTACCGGGGAGCTGTTTTTT.

This clonotype has a handful of counts. The chain uses TRBV6-6 and TRBJ1-4; 7 positions match TRBD1. CDR3 length: 15 amino acids. After removal of 7 bases from V and 8 bases from J, the junction contained 13 bases not matched to a gene. Germline V CDR1 and CDR2: MNHNY, SVGAGI (reference sequence). The DNA for the CDR3 is TGTGCCAGCACCATCGGGGCAGGGGGAGGGGAAAAACTGTTTTTT. It yields the protein CASTIGAGGGEKLFF.

To note about this clonotype: A much larger clone sits a single nucleotide away, making a read error possible. The V and J genes are TRBV20-1 and TRBJ1-1; possible D gene TRBD1, 5 bases. CDR3 length: 12 amino acids. Germline V gene sequence: CDR1 DFQATT, CDR2 SNEGSKA (reference sequence). CDR3 region: CSARRGFTEVFF. Here the CDR3 DNA reads TGCAGTGCTAGAAGGGGTTTTACTGAAGTTTTCTTT.

To note about this clonotype: Germline and junction disagree at one end, which may indicate a read error. The DNA of the CDR3 is TGTGCCAGCAGTCTCGGTGGCTCCTACGAGCGGTACTTC. This sequence encodes CASSLGGSYERYF. V is TRBV7-9 and J is TRBJ2-7; no firm D call. The CDR3 is 13 residues long. Germline CDR1 is SEHNR and CDR2 is FQNEAQ (reference sequence).

There are many counts of this clonotype. The V and J genes are TRBV5-1 and TRBJ2-3, with D maybe TRBD2 (6 bases). V was cut by 4 bases and J by 2 bases, with 17 bases left in between. Per germline, CDR1 SGHRS and CDR2 YFSETQ. The CDR3 extends over 16 amino acids. CDR3 in amino acids: CASSPLSRGNTDTQYF. CDR3 sequence (DNA): TGCGCCAGCAGCCCCCTGTCGCGGGGTAACACAGATACGCAGTATTTT. The full variable domain, in which reference TRBV5-1 and TRBJ2-3 provide the parts outside the CDR3, is KAGVTQTPRYLIKTRGQQVTLSCSPISGHRSVSWYQQTPGQGLQFLFEYFSETQRNKGNFPGRFSGRQFSNSRSEMNVSTLELGDSALYLCASSPLSRGNTDTQYFGPGTRLTVL.